This TCR beta chain comes out of a study of response to subunit inactivated influenza vaccine. Overall study results and limits: Each seasonal influenza vaccination recruits few new T cells, the authors suggested.

Of note for this clonotype: Its antigen is not known.

In TCRdb, the RT-PCR reads were re-called with MiXCR into one record per CDR3 protein. In the table there are a few hundred thousand distinct CDR3 sequences, about a tenth of which are singletons. This receptor was taken from a man aged 50 or older who received an inactivated influenza vaccine. The material sequenced was PBMCs from blood, taken roughly 6 weeks after vaccination.

The CDR3 region has the DNA TGCAGTGCTAGAGACCCCAGTACCAACACCGGGGAGCTGTTTTTT. Translating gives CSARDPSTNTGELFF. The chain couples TRBV20-1 to TRBJ2-2, with no clear D. There are 15 residues in the CDR3. Trimming pared 0 bases from V and 2 bases from J, leaving 10 bases between. CDR1 and CDR2 (germline): DFQATT, SNEGSKA (reference sequence).